Listed here are 31 T cell receptor beta chains from one sample, sequenced in a study of spatial heterogeneity in lung cancer. The time point here: blood at routine non-recurrence follow-up after resection. TCRdb reanalysed the 5' RACE reads using MiXCR and keeps one entry per CDR3 protein. This table has about 11,000 distinct CDR3 sequences, around 10% appearing once. This specimen was PBMCs, taken at follow-up. The receptors were sampled from a female donor with early-stage non-small cell lung cancer.

This clonotype came up a few times. The chain combines TRBV9 with TRBJ1-2; 7 bases are shared with TRBD1. After removal of 0 bases from V and 4 bases from J, the junction contained 6 bases not matched to a gene. This CDR3 spans 15 amino acids. The germline V gene has CDR1 SGDLS and CDR2 YYNGEE. The CDR3 spells CASSVAPWDSYGYTF. The CDR3 nucleotides are TGTGCCAGCAGCGTAGCTCCGTGGGACAGCTATGGCTACACCTTC.

The chain carries TRBV10-2 and TRBJ2-7, with D possibly matching TRBD2 (6 bases). CDR1 and CDR2 (germline): WSHSY, SAAADI. There are 13 residues in the CDR3. Trimming removed 6 bases from V and 3 bases from J, with 12 bases in between. Here the CDR3 DNA reads TGCGCCAGCAGGACTAGTAAGTTCTACGAGCAGTACTTC. This gives the protein CASRTSKFYEQYF.

This clonotype was seen many times. V and J are TRBV12-3 or TRBV12-4 and TRBJ2-5; 8 bases match TRBD2. After removal of 8 bases from V and 5 bases from J, the junction contained 7 bases not matched to a gene. The CDR3 contains 13 residues. CDR3 nucleotides: TGTGCCAGCTCCCGGGGGGGCGGTGAGACCCAGTACTTC. Translated, it gives CASSRGGGETQYF.

This clonotype was counted at least ten times. The chain carries TRBV18 and TRBJ2-7, with TRBD1 identical over 7 bases. Unmatched junction bases numbered 9, after V lost 4 bases and J lost 6 bases. This CDR3 region has 14 residues. CDR1 and CDR2 from the germline V gene are KGHSH and LQKENI. DNA for the CDR3: TGTGCCAGCTCACTGACCGACAGGGAAGGCGAGCAGTACTTC. Residues: CASSLTDREGEQYF.

J is TRBJ2-7 and V is TRBV28; D possibly matches TRBD1 or TRBD2 (5 bases each). The CDR3 extends over 14 amino acids. With 2 bases removed from V and 3 bases from J, the gap between germline ends came to 11 bases. CDR1 and CDR2 from the germline V gene are MDHEN and SYDVKM. The CDR3 coding sequence is TGTGCCAGCAGTTTAGTTGGGACGGGCTACGAGCAGTACTTC. It is translated as CASSLVGTGYEQYF.

This clonotype was detected a few times. V gene TRBV7-8 combines with J gene TRBJ1-3, with unresolved D. From germline, CDR1 is SGHVS and CDR2 FQNEAQ. The CDR3 runs 13 residues. Between the trimmed V and J ends, which lost 7 bases and 8 bases, there was a span of 15 bases. The CDR3 protein is CASTPQAADTIYF. The CDR3, as DNA: TGTGCCAGCACCCCCCAGGCTGCGGACACCATATATTTT. Together with reference TRBV7-8 and TRBJ1-3, the CDR3 gives the full variable domain: GAGVSQSPRYKVAKRGQDVALRCDPISGHVSLFWYQQALGQGPEFLTYFQNEAQLDKSGLPSDRFFAERPEGSVSTLKIQRTQQEDSAVYLCASTPQAADTIYFGEGSWLTVV.

The chain uses TRBV4-3 and TRBJ2-1; 8 bases are a match to TRBD2. The CDR3 has 16 residues. J lost 8 bases, V lost 0 bases, and 9 bases had no gene match. Germline values: CDR1 LGHNA, CDR2 YSLEER. This CDR3 is CASSQDRSGRAYEQFF. CDR3 coding DNA: TGCGCCAGCAGCCAAGATAGGAGCGGGAGAGCATATGAGCAGTTCTTC.

At least ten counts were recorded for this clonotype. The chain has TRBV4-2 and TRBJ2-7; a possible D gene is TRBD2 (5 bases). The CDR3 is made up of 14 amino acids. V was trimmed by 0 bases and J by 6 bases, leaving 12 bases between them. CDR1 and CDR2 (germline): LGHNA, YNFKEQ. This chain's CDR3 is CASSQEGLLGEQYF. CDR3 coding DNA: TGTGCCAGCAGCCAAGAAGGACTCCTCGGCGAGCAGTACTTC.

This clonotype was seen ten or more times. The V gene is TRBV27, the J gene TRBJ2-6; TRBD2 agrees at 11 bases. Germline loops: CDR1 MNHEY, CDR2 SMNVEV (reference sequence). The V segment lost 7 bases and the J segment 0 bases; nucleotides outside the gene matches: 8. This CDR3 region has 18 residues. DNA of the CDR3: TGTGCCAGCACGCGGCTAGCGGGGGGTAACTCTGGGGCCAACGTCCTGACTTTC. Its translation is CASTRLAGGNSGANVLTF.

This clonotype was seen more than once but under ten times. V and J are TRBV28 and TRBJ2-4; D may be TRBD2 (5 bases). This CDR3 is built from 14 residues. Germline lookup yields CDR1 MDHEN and CDR2 SYDVKM. Trimming stripped 8 bases from V and 2 bases from J, with 13 bases between. CDR3 in DNA: TGTGCCAGCGCGGGTCCTCAACCCAAAAACATTCAGTACTTC. Protein product: CASAGPQPKNIQYF.

The sample holds a few counts of this clonotype. This chain links TRBV28 with TRBJ2-3, with a possible D match to TRBD1 (5 bases). The V and J ends lost 2 bases and 2 bases respectively, with 11 bases between them. The CDR3 contains 15 residues. Germline values: CDR1 MDHEN, CDR2 SYDVKM. CDR3: CASSLGAEITDTQYF. The CDR3 nucleotides are TGTGCCAGCAGTTTAGGGGCGGAGATCACAGATACGCAGTATTTT.

This clonotype was detected many times. V gene TRBV6-2 or TRBV6-3 combines with J gene TRBJ2-7; a possible D gene is TRBD1 (7 bases). The CDR3 runs to 17 residues. Trimming shortened V by 0 bases and J by 5 bases, and 20 bases separated the two germline ends. Germline lookup yields CDR1 MNHEY and CDR2 SVGEGT. The CDR3 nucleotides read TGTGCCAGCAGTTACTCACCGGGAGAAAGGGGGCGAAACGAGCAGTACTTC. Translation: CASSYSPGERGRNEQYF.

This clonotype showed up many times. The chain links TRBV7-9 to TRBJ1-2, with 11 bases identical to TRBD1. V lost 4 bases to trimming and J lost 5 bases; unmatched junction nucleotides: 3. Germline-derived CDR1 and CDR2 are SEHNR and FQNEAQ (reference sequence). The CDR3 sequence is 14 residues long. CDR3 bases: TGTGCCAGCAGCTGGGGACAGGGGGAATATGGCTACACCTTC. It encodes CASSWGQGEYGYTF.

The rearrangement links TRBV7-9 to TRBJ2-7; 9 bases are a match to TRBD2. The J segment lost 3 bases and the V segment lost 8 bases, leaving 8 bases of the junction unmatched. The CDR3 contains 14 residues. Germline values: CDR1 SEHNR, CDR2 FQNEAQ (reference sequence). In DNA form, the CDR3 reads TGTGCCAGCTCTTCTGGACTAGCGATCTACGAGCAGTACTTC. It encodes CASSSGLAIYEQYF.

A few counts support this clonotype. The rearrangement links TRBV18 to TRBJ2-1, with 7 bases matching TRBD1. V was clipped by 4 bases and J by 7 bases; unmatched bases: 4. CDR3 length: 13 amino acids. Per the germline V gene, CDR1 is KGHSH and CDR2 is LQKENI. CDR3 sequence: CASSQGAGNEQFF. The CDR3 DNA sequence: TGTGCCAGCTCACAGGGGGCGGGTAATGAGCAGTTCTTC.

This clonotype was picked up many times. A junction boundary mismatches the germline segment, possibly from a read error. The chain employs TRBV7-2 and TRBJ2-1, with TRBD2 identical over 10 bases. The CDR3 has 13 amino acids. The germline V gene encodes CDR1 SGHTA and CDR2 FQGNSA. The CDR3 is CASSLASGGVGIF. The CDR3, as DNA: TGTGCCAGCAGCTTAGCCAGCGGGGGGGTTGGGATCTTC.

This clonotype was seen ten or more times. The chain employs TRBV28 and TRBJ2-3, with D tentatively TRBD2 (5 bases). CDR3 length: 12 residues. V lost 7 bases to trimming and J lost 7 bases, with 12 bases between them. Germline-derived CDR1 and CDR2 are MDHEN and SYDVKM. The CDR3, as DNA: TGTGCCAGCACCCGGGGTGCGCATACGCAGTATTTT. Its translation: CASTRGAHTQYF.

This clonotype was detected a few times. Here the CDR3 DNA reads TGTGCCAGCAGTGAGGACAGGGGAGGAAACATTCAGTACTTC. It encodes CASSEDRGGNIQYF. This sequence joins TRBV6-5 and TRBJ2-4, with 9 positions matching TRBD1. CDR1 MNHEY and CDR2 SVGAGI come from the germline V gene. The CDR3 contains 14 residues. The V segment lost 5 bases and the J segment 6 bases; nucleotides outside the gene matches: 5.

The table lists this clonotype with many counts. This rearrangement joins TRBV30 to TRBJ1-6, with D unclear. CDR1 and CDR2 from the germline V gene are GTSNPN and SVGIG (reference sequence). Trimming pared 0 bases from V and 8 bases from J, leaving 5 bases between. The CDR3 totals 12 residues. The CDR3 region is CAWSVLDSPLHF. The CDR3 DNA reads TGTGCCTGGAGTGTACTTGATTCACCCCTCCACTTT. Combining the CDR3 with reference TRBV30 and TRBJ1-6 gives the whole variable domain SQTIHQWPATLVQPVGSPLSLECTVEGTSNPNLYWYRQAAGRGLQLLFYSVGIGQISSEVPQNLSASRPQDRQFILSSKKLLLSDSGFYLCAWSVLDSPLHFGNGTRLTVT.

Ten or more counts support this clonotype. The CDR3 DNA is TGTGCCAGCAGCTACTCCCCAGGGGGCAGCAATCAGCCCCAGCATTTT. It specifies CASSYSPGGSNQPQHF. The chain has TRBV7-9 and TRBJ1-5; 8 nucleotides match TRBD1. J gave up 1 base and V 4 bases, and 6 bases lay outside the gene matches. The germline gives CDR1 SEHNR, CDR2 FQNEAQ (reference sequence). This CDR3 is 16 amino acids long.

This clonotype showed up many times. This chain links TRBV11-3 with TRBJ2-1, with TRBD2 matching over 8 bases. V was pared by 5 bases and J by 2 bases, with 5 bases of the junction left unmatched. Germline CDR1 reads SGHNT; CDR2 reads YENEEA. The CDR3 runs to 15 residues. Here the CDR3 reads CASSPPGLAYNEQFF. The CDR3 region has the DNA TGTGCCAGCAGCCCACCGGGACTAGCCTACAATGAGCAGTTCTTC.

This clonotype was observed many times. V is TRBV7-2 and J is TRBJ2-5; D gene ambiguous. The CDR3 length is 14 residues. The germline CDR1 and CDR2 sequences are SGHTA and FQGNSA. The V and J ends lost 3 bases and 2 bases respectively, with 10 bases between them. The CDR3 sequence is CASSFDGPQETQYF. The CDR3 DNA reads as TGTGCCAGCAGCTTCGATGGTCCGCAAGAGACCCAGTACTTC.

This clonotype was picked up many times. The rearrangement joins TRBV2 to TRBJ1-5, with D unresolved. Trimming removed 6 bases at V and 5 bases at J, with 20 bases between. This CDR3 region has 16 residues. Germline V gives CDR1 SNHLY, CDR2 FYNNEI. The CDR3: CASRTPGLGSDQPQHF. CDR3 in DNA: TGTGCCAGCAGGACTCCAGGCCTAGGTTCGGATCAGCCCCAGCATTTT.

This clonotype was detected many times. The gene calls are TRBV28 and TRBJ2-2; 8 nucleotides agree with TRBD2. V dropped 7 bases and J dropped 2; count of bases not matched to a gene: 3. The CDR3 totals 14 residues. From germline, CDR1 is MDHEN and CDR2 SYDVKM. The CDR3 region is CASTVAGNTGELFF. The DNA for the CDR3 is TGTGCCAGCACCGTAGCGGGAAACACCGGGGAGCTGTTTTTT.

This chain connects TRBV7-2 to TRBJ1-2; D is possibly TRBD1 (5 bases). Trimming stripped 5 bases from V and 8 bases from J, with 12 bases between. Germline V gene lookup returns CDR1 SGHTA and CDR2 FQGNSA. This CDR3 has 12 amino acids. In DNA, the CDR3 is TGTGCCAGCAGCCCCCGCCGGGGCGGCTACACCTTC. Protein sequence: CASSPRRGGYTF.

This clonotype was counted at least ten times. This chain links TRBV29-1 with TRBJ1-2; maybe TRBD1 (6 bases). The CDR3 is made up of 13 amino acids. Germline V gene data show CDR1 as SQVTM and CDR2 as ANQGSEA. With 0 bases removed from V and 4 bases from J, the gap between germline ends came to 9 bases. CDR3 loop: CSVEDRGLYGYTF. In DNA form, the CDR3 reads TGCAGCGTTGAAGACAGGGGTCTCTATGGCTACACCTTC.

This clonotype appeared many times. The V gene is TRBV5-4, the J gene TRBJ1-2; 10 bases map to TRBD1. The V gene's germline CDR1 is SGHNT and CDR2 YYREEE (reference sequence). V was pared by 3 bases and J by 6 bases, with 5 bases of the junction left unmatched. The CDR3 has 14 amino acids. The CDR3 nucleotides are TGTGCCAGCAGCTGGGGGACAGGGGCGGATGGCTACACCTTC. Encoded protein: CASSWGTGADGYTF.

At least ten counts were recorded for this clonotype. The V and J genes are TRBV30 and TRBJ2-7; either TRBD1 or TRBD2 may supply D (5 bases each). Between the trimmed V and J ends, which lost 2 bases and 0 bases, there was a span of 11 bases. Looked up from germline, CDR1 is GTSNPN and CDR2 is SVGIG (reference sequence). The CDR3 has 14 residues. The CDR3 protein is CAWSREGPSYEQYF. Here the CDR3 DNA reads TGTGCCTGGAGTCGTGAGGGACCCTCCTACGAGCAGTACTTC. The full variable domain, rest sourced from reference TRBV30 and TRBJ2-7, is SQTIHQWPATLVQPVGSPLSLECTVEGTSNPNLYWYRQAAGRGLQLLFYSVGIGQISSEVPQNLSASRPQDRQFILSSKKLLLSDSGFYLCAWSREGPSYEQYFGPGTRLTVT.

This clonotype was counted many times. This chain uses TRBV19 with TRBJ2-2; the D is unclear. CDR3 length equals 12 residues. Trimming pared 7 bases from V and 4 bases from J, leaving 7 bases between. The V gene's germline CDR1 is LNHDA and CDR2 SQIVND (reference sequence). CDR3 DNA: TGTGCCAGTACCTGGAGCACCGGGGAGCTGTTTTTT. Amino acids: CASTWSTGELFF.

This clonotype was picked up many times. This chain connects TRBV7-8 to TRBJ2-1; possibly TRBD2 for D (6 bases). V was clipped by 5 bases and J by 8 bases, with 13 bases between them. The CDR3 runs to 13 residues. Germline values: CDR1 SGHVS, CDR2 FQNEAQ. In nucleotides, the CDR3 is TGTGCCAGCAGCCGGACGAGGGACTATGAGCAGTTCTTC. It translates to CASSRTRDYEQFF.

This clonotype was found many times. V and J are TRBV30 and TRBJ1-2, with D perhaps matching TRBD1 (6 bases). V lost 3 bases to trimming and J lost 2 bases, with 19 bases between them. The CDR3 consists of 16 residues. From germline, CDR1 is GTSNPN and CDR2 SVGIG (reference sequence). Written as DNA, the CDR3 is TGTGCCTGGAGCTACTCGACAAACAGGGTGAACTATGGCTACACCTTC. Translating it yields CAWSYSTNRVNYGYTF. Using reference TRBV30 and TRBJ1-2 for the parts outside the CDR3, the full variable domain is SQTIHQWPATLVQPVGSPLSLECTVEGTSNPNLYWYRQAAGRGLQLLFYSVGIGQISSEVPQNLSASRPQDRQFILSSKKLLLSDSGFYLCAWSYSTNRVNYGYTFGSGTRLTVV.